The rows below give T cell receptor beta chains drawn from one sample of a study of radiotherapy plus CTLA-4 blockade in lung cancer. This table comes from immunoSEQ multiplex PCR, and its TCRdb copy is limited to in-frame clones, with some not included. This table has approximately 53,000 clones, 70% to 90% appearing once. Specimen: peripheral blood, collected from a patient treated with radiotherapy plus ipilimumab. These TCRs come from a human donor with non-small cell lung cancer whose response to radiotherapy plus ipilimumab could not be evaluated. The CDR3 runs from the conserved cysteine through the conserved F or W. D genes are given only for firm matches. Size tells how often a clone was seen (once, few, many) or the class of an expanded clone, and some rows leave it out.

>-|TRBV30|TRBJ1-2|TRBD1
CAWSRDRGHDYGYTF
TGTGCCTGGAGCCGGGACAGGGGGCATGACTATGGCTACACCTTC
>once|TRBV28|TRBJ1-3|-
CASMRDSNSGNTIYF
TGTGCCAGCATGCGGGACTCCAACTCTGGAAACACCATATATTTT
>-|TRBV25-1|TRBJ1-1|-
CASSELVRLVLNTEAFF
TGTGCCAGCAGTGAATTGGTCAGACTTGTATTGAACACTGAAGCTTTCTTT
>-|TRBV15|TRBJ2-1|TRBD2
CATSGGTSATYNEQFF
TGTGCCACCAGCGGGGGGACTAGCGCGACCTACAATGAGCAGTTCTTC
>-|TRBV28|TRBJ2-7|-
CASGQIYEQYF
TGTGCCAGCGGACAAATCTACGAGCAGTACTTC
>once|TRBV11-2|TRBJ2-3|-
CASSLSRAGSDTQYF
TGTGCCAGCAGCTTAAGTCGGGCGGGGTCCGATACGCAGTATTTT
>once|TRBV18|TRBJ1-4|-
CASSPQLSTEKLFF
TGTGCCAGCTCACCACAGCTCTCAACGGAAAAACTGTTTTTT
>-|TRBV5-6|TRBJ2-7|TRBD1
CASSLEFRDSSSYEQYF
TGTGCCAGCAGCTTGGAATTCCGGGACAGCAGCTCCTACGAGCAGTACTTC
>-|TRBV4-3|TRBJ2-7|TRBD2
CASSQTSGSVYEQYF
TGCGCCAGCAGCCAGACTAGCGGGAGCGTCTACGAGCAGTACTTC
>-|TRBV19|TRBJ1-3|-
CASSRQSSGNTIYF
TGTGCCAGTAGTCGACAGAGCTCTGGAAACACCATATATTTT
>-|TRBV28|TRBJ2-1|TRBD1
CASSPRTGRNPFF
TGTGCCAGCAGTCCCCGGACAGGGCGGAATCCGTTCTTC
>-|TRBV27|TRBJ1-2|-
CASSIIAGAAYGYTF
TGTGCCAGCAGTATTATTGCAGGGGCCGCCTATGGCTACACCTTC
>-|TRBV7-8|TRBJ2-5|TRBD1
CASSLPGQGVETQYF
TGTGCCAGCAGCTTACCGGGACAGGGGGTTGAGACCCAGTACTTC
>once|TRBV30|TRBJ1-1|-
CAWNADKQNTEAFF
TGTGCCTGGAACGCGGACAAGCAGAACACTGAAGCTTTCTTT
>-|TRBV18|TRBJ2-3|-
CASSRASGAGTDTQYF
TGTGCCAGCTCAAGGGCATCGGGAGCTGGCACAGATACGCAGTATTTT
>-|TRBV5-4|TRBJ2-3|TRBD2
CASSFWTSGLTDTQYF
TGTGCCAGCAGCTTCTGGACTAGCGGGCTAACAGATACGCAGTATTTT
>-|TRBV2|TRBJ1-5|-
CASTYRAGQPQHF
TGTGCCAGCACTTACAGGGCCGGTCAGCCCCAGCATTTT
>once|TRBV15|TRBJ1-2|TRBD1
CATSRGAGGWYGYTF
TGTGCCACCAGCAGAGGGGCAGGGGGTTGGTATGGCTACACCTTC
>few|TRBV10-3|TRBJ1-6|TRBD1
CAISPGDRASPLHF
TGTGCCATCAGCCCGGGGGACAGGGCTTCACCCCTCCACTTT
>-|TRBV28|TRBJ2-2|-
CASSLSQINTGELFF
TGTGCCAGCAGTTTAAGTCAGATCAACACCGGGGAGCTGTTTTTT
>-|TRBV4-3|TRBJ1-5|-
CASSRYRDQPQHF
TGCGCCAGCAGCCGCTACAGAGATCAGCCCCAGCATTTT
>-|TRBV6-5|TRBJ2-5|-
CASSFRGAQQETQYF
TGTGCCAGCAGTTTCAGGGGGGCGCAACAAGAGACCCAGTACTTC
>-|TRBV2|TRBJ1-2|TRBD1
CASEGQGLDGYTF
TGTGCCAGCGAAGGACAGGGGCTGGATGGCTACACCTTC
>-|TRBV5-1|TRBJ2-7|-
CASSLAGSGAMYEQYF
TGCGCCAGCAGCTTGGCCGGTAGCGGAGCAATGTACGAGCAGTACTTC
>-|TRBV4-3|TRBJ1-1|TRBD1
CASSQARDRWGTEAFF
TGCGCCAGCAGCCAAGCTCGGGACAGGTGGGGCACTGAAGCTTTCTTT
>-|TRBV19|TRBJ1-1|TRBD1
CASRVGQGRYTEAFF
TGTGCCAGTCGGGTTGGACAGGGCAGGTATACTGAAGCTTTCTTT
>-|TRBV5-1|TRBJ2-7|TRBD2
CASSLFSGTHEQYF
TGCGCCAGCAGCTTGTTTAGCGGGACCCACGAGCAGTACTTC
>-|TRBV6-5|TRBJ1-5|TRBD1
CASSAGQGSNQPQHF
TGTGCCAGCAGTGCGGGACAGGGCTCCAATCAGCCCCAGCATTTT
>-|TRBV9|TRBJ2-3|-
CASSVANTETDTQYF
TGTGCCAGCAGCGTAGCCAATACAGAGACAGATACGCAGTATTTT
>-|TRBV30|TRBJ2-7|TRBD2
CAWSETSGRGSNYEQYF
TGTGCCTGGAGCGAGACTAGCGGGAGGGGGTCCAACTACGAGCAGTACTTC
>-|TRBV11-2|TRBJ2-2|TRBD2
CASSFTSGNTGELFF
TGTGCCAGCAGCTTTACTAGCGGGAACACCGGGGAGCTGTTTTTT
>-|TRBV28|TRBJ1-1|TRBD1
CASSWTGRTEAFF
TGTGCCAGCAGTTGGACAGGGAGGACTGAAGCTTTCTTT
>-|TRBV30|TRBJ1-4|-
CACRARGGEKLFF
TGTGCCTGTCGGGCCAGGGGCGGAGAAAAACTGTTTTTT
>-|TRBV2|TRBJ2-5|-
CASSKNSQETQYF
TGTGCCAGCAGTAAAAACAGTCAAGAGACCCAGTACTTC
>-|TRBV5-5|TRBJ1-2|-
CASSTGTLRQLYYGYTF
TGTGCCAGCAGCACCGGGACTTTAAGACAGCTTTACTATGGCTACACCTTC
>-|TRBV4-3|TRBJ1-4|-
CASSRQQGEKLFF
TGCGCCAGCAGCCGGCAGCAGGGGGAAAAACTGTTTTTT
>-|TRBV11-3|TRBJ2-1|-
CASSLFGQNNEQFF
TGTGCCAGCAGCTTATTTGGACAGAACAATGAGCAGTTCTTC
>-|TRBV7-2|TRBJ2-5|TRBD2
CASSRTSGKLETQYF
TGTGCCAGCAGCCGAACTAGCGGGAAGTTGGAGACCCAGTACTTC
>-|TRBV5-4|TRBJ1-5|TRBD1
CASSSNGQGGQPQHF
TGTGCCAGCAGCTCCAACGGACAGGGAGGGCAGCCCCAGCATTTT
>-|TRBV4-2|TRBJ1-2|-
CASSQDFTGGGYTF
TGTGCCAGCAGCCAAGATTTCACGGGGGGTGGCTACACCTTC
>-|TRBV7-2|TRBJ2-3|TRBD2
CASSLSASGGTQYF
TGTGCCAGCAGCTTATCTGCTAGCGGGGGCACGCAGTATTTT
>-|TRBV4-3|TRBJ1-2|-
CASSQVMGEDGYTF
TGCGCCAGCAGCCAAGTGATGGGCGAAGATGGCTACACCTTC
>-|TRBV7-2|TRBJ2-7|TRBD2
CASSPPGRAYEQYF
TGTGCCAGCAGCCCCCCGGGGAGGGCTTACGAGCAGTACTTC
>-|TRBV6-6|TRBJ1-4|-
CASRRQVAAEKLFF
TGTGCCAGCAGGAGACAGGTAGCAGCTGAGAAACTGTTTTTT
>-|TRBV7-2|TRBJ2-1|TRBD2
CASSSLGGSSNEQFF
TGTGCCAGCAGCTCTCTAGGCGGGAGTTCGAATGAGCAGTTCTTC
>-|TRBV4-3|TRBJ1-4|TRBD1
CASSQVRDRGEKLFF
TGCGCCAGCAGCCAAGTTCGGGACAGGGGTGAAAAACTGTTTTTT